These 25 T cell receptor beta chains share one sample of origin, sequenced in a study of spatial heterogeneity in lung cancer. The sample's time point: sample taken at primary tumor resection. In TCRdb, the 5' RACE reads were re-called with MiXCR into one record per CDR3 protein. The sample yields tens of thousands of distinct CDR3 sequences, approximately 12% seen once. The sample consisted of PBMCs, taken at surgery. Every receptor here comes from a male donor with early-stage non-small cell lung cancer.

This clonotype was seen a few times. DNA for the CDR3: TGCAGCGTTGGACTAGCGGGGGACGAAACCGGGGAGCTGTTTTTT. Amino acid sequence: CSVGLAGDETGELFF. The chain joins TRBV29-1 to TRBJ2-2, with 12 bases lining up with TRBD2. CDR3 length: 15 residues. With V trimmed by 4 bases and J by 5 bases, 5 bases remained unmatched. Looked up from germline, CDR1 is SQVTM and CDR2 is ANQGSEA.

The V and J genes are TRBV14 and TRBJ2-1, with 11 bases that match TRBD2. The CDR3 runs to 18 residues. Germline CDR1 is SGHDN and CDR2 is FVKESK. The J segment lost 0 bases and the V segment lost 5 bases, leaving 9 bases of the junction unmatched. CDR3 residues: CASSGGLAVPSSYNEQFF. CDR3 in DNA: TGTGCCAGCAGCGGGGGACTAGCGGTCCCCAGCTCCTACAATGAGCAGTTCTTC. Supplemented by reference TRBV14 and TRBJ2-1, the full variable domain reads EAGVTQFPSHSVIEKGQTVTLRCDPISGHDNLYWYRRVMGKEIKFLLHFVKESKQDESGMPNNRFLAERTGGTYSTLKVQPAELEDSGVYFCASSGGLAVPSSYNEQFFGPGTRLTVL.

This chain connects TRBV15 to TRBJ2-3; D is possibly TRBD2 (6 bases). CDR3 length: 14 amino acids. Germline assignment: CDR1 LNHNV and CDR2 YYDKDF (reference sequence). V lost 9 bases to trimming and J lost 2 bases, with 15 bases between them. CDR3 region: CATSGGFSTDTQYF. The CDR3 nucleotides are TGTGCCACGAGTGGGGGGTTTTCCACAGATACGCAGTATTTT.

This chain links TRBV11-2 with TRBJ2-7, with D uncertain. This CDR3 has 11 residues. V lost 0 bases, J lost 6 bases, and 3 bases lay in between. Germline V CDR1 and CDR2: SGHAT, FQNNGV. The CDR3 coding sequence is TGTGCCAGCAGCTTAGAGGGCGAGCAGTACTTC. It codes for CASSLEGEQYF.

The chain combines TRBV7-3 with TRBJ2-3; TRBD2 agrees at 9 bases. CDR1 is SGHTA, CDR2 FQGTGA, per germline. Trimming took 1 base from V and 0 from J; bases not matched to a gene: 5. This CDR3 spans 17 amino acids. The CDR3 sequence: CASSLMASGTSTDTQYF. The DNA of the CDR3 is TGTGCCAGCAGCTTAATGGCTAGCGGGACTAGCACAGATACGCAGTATTTT.

This clonotype was seen more than once but under ten times. The chain joins TRBV10-3 to TRBJ1-5; 8 nucleotides align to TRBD1. V trimming: 3 bases; J trimming: 6 bases; junction bases outside the gene matches: 4. CDR1 and CDR2 from the germline V gene are ENHRY and SYGVKD. The CDR3 spans 14 residues. CDR3 region: CAISEPGGGQPQHF. The CDR3 bases are TGTGCCATCAGTGAACCAGGGGGCGGTCAGCCCCAGCATTTT.

The gene calls are TRBV7-3 and TRBJ1-3; no firm D call. CDR1 is SGHTA and CDR2 is FQGTGA in the germline V gene. The CDR3 is 15 amino acids. V lost 0 bases to trimming and J lost 2 bases, with 8 bases between them. The CDR3 DNA reads as TGTGCCAGCAGCTTAACTCGGGCAGCTGGAAACACCATATATTTT. This codes for CASSLTRAAGNTIYF.

Only a few counts were recorded for this clonotype. V and J are TRBV7-2 and TRBJ2-3; 13 bases match TRBD2. This CDR3 is built from 18 residues. V gave up 4 bases and J gave up 0 bases; unmatched junction bases: 7. Germline V gene data show CDR1 as SGHTA and CDR2 as FQGNSA. The CDR3 reads CASSSTGTSGESTDTQYF. CDR3 nucleotides: TGTGCCAGCAGCTCTACCGGGACTAGCGGGGAGAGCACAGATACGCAGTATTTT.

The chain employs TRBV7-3 and TRBJ2-1, with 16 bases lining up with TRBD2. V lost 4 bases to trimming and J lost 4 bases; unmatched junction nucleotides: 7. This CDR3 has 18 residues. Germline V gene lookup returns CDR1 SGHTA and CDR2 FQGTGA. The CDR3 DNA follows: TGTGCCAGCAGCTCCTCCGGGACTAGCGGGGGGGCATACAATGAGCAGTTCTTC. This codes for CASSSSGTSGGAYNEQFF. The full variable domain, with the rest looked up from reference TRBV7-3 and TRBJ2-1, is GAGVSQTPSNKVTEKGKYVELRCDPISGHTALYWYRQSLGQGPEFLIYFQGTGAADDSGLPNDRFFAVRPEGSVSTLKIQRTERGDSAVYLCASSSSGTSGGAYNEQFFGPGTRLTVL.

The table lists this clonotype with a few counts. CDR3 in DNA: TGTGCCAGCAGCTTAACTGGGCCAGGGGCAGATACGCAGTATTTT. Protein: CASSLTGPGADTQYF. The V and J genes are TRBV7-6 and TRBJ2-3, with a tentative D call TRBD1 (6 bases). CDR1 is SGHVS, CDR2 FNYEAQ, per germline. V was shortened by 2 bases and J by 4 bases, with 13 bases between the two germline ends. The CDR3 covers 15 residues.

The V call is TRBV3-1, the J call TRBJ2-7, with a weak D call TRBD2 (5 bases). The CDR3 length is 14 residues. Trimming removed 3 bases at V and 3 bases at J, with 12 bases between. Germline CDR1 LGHDT, CDR2 YNNKEL (reference sequence). CDR3 nucleotide sequence: TGTGCCAGCAGCCACGTAGACCGGGGCTACGAGCAGTACTTC. It encodes CASSHVDRGYEQYF.

This clonotype occurred once. A much larger clone differs from this one at a single base, so this may be a read error. In nucleotides, the CDR3 is TGTGCCAGCAGCGCAGGTGGTGTGAGGCACACTGCAGCTTTCTTT. As protein: CASSAGGVRHTAAFF. The chain carries TRBV11-2 and TRBJ1-1; no clear D. The germline V gene has CDR1 SGHAT and CDR2 FQNNGV. This CDR3 contains 15 residues.

Points on this clonotype: One end of the junction is discordant with germline, which a read error may explain. The rearrangement links TRBV12-3 or TRBV12-4 to TRBJ1-1; D is ambiguous. The CDR3 is made up of 15 amino acids. The CDR3: CTSSLALPPGTEAFF. The CDR3 bases are TGTACCAGCAGTTTAGCGCTCCCCCCCGGGACTGAAGCTTTCTTT.

This chain uses TRBV2 with TRBJ1-1, with TRBD1 matching 8 bases. CDR1 is SNHLY and CDR2 is FYNNEI in the germline V gene. V lost 2 bases and J lost 5; bases outside the gene matches: 13. The CDR3 loop spans 17 amino acids. The CDR3 here is CASSEKGRQGAGTEAFF. DNA of the CDR3: TGTGCCAGCAGTGAAAAAGGCCGGCAGGGGGCAGGTACTGAAGCTTTCTTT.

In this sample, this clonotype turned up many times. This chain uses TRBV5-6 with TRBJ2-7; D might be TRBD1 or TRBD2, each matching 5 bases. Germline CDR1 is SGHDT and CDR2 is YYEEEE. Trimming removed 4 bases from V and 0 bases from J, with 11 bases in between. This CDR3 is 14 amino acids long. The CDR3 loop reads CASSNEGSSYEQYF. Here the CDR3 DNA reads TGTGCCAGCAGCAACGAGGGGAGCTCCTACGAGCAGTACTTC.

The CDR3 DNA sequence: TGTGCCAGCAGTTCCCCCGGGACCGTTCAAGAGACCCAGTACTTC. It yields the protein CASSSPGTVQETQYF. The rearrangement links TRBV28 to TRBJ2-5, with D perhaps given as TRBD1 or TRBD2 (5 bases each). V lost 4 bases to trimming and J lost 2 bases, with 14 bases between them. Per the germline V gene, CDR1 is MDHEN and CDR2 is SYDVKM. The CDR3 runs 15 residues. Drawing the rest from reference TRBV28 and TRBJ2-5, the complete variable domain is DVKVTQSSRYLVKRTGEKVFLECVQDMDHENMFWYRQDPGLGLRLIYFSYDVKMKEKGDIPEGYSVSREKKERFSLILESASTNQTSMYLCASSSPGTVQETQYFGPGTRLLVL.

This clonotype appeared a few times. J is TRBJ2-4 and V is TRBV28, with 7 bases identical to TRBD1. Germline assignment: CDR1 MDHEN and CDR2 SYDVKM. The CDR3 consists of 14 residues. V was clipped by 6 bases and J by 8 bases; unmatched bases: 10. CDR3 sequence (DNA): TGTGCCAGCAGCCTGACAGGGCAGCGGCACATTCAGTACTTC. It yields the protein CASSLTGQRHIQYF.

This clonotype was counted between two and nine times. The gene calls are TRBV15 and TRBJ1-1, with TRBD1 identical over 9 bases. In germline, CDR1 is LNHNV, CDR2 YYDKDF (reference sequence). V shed 0 bases, J shed 6 bases, and the junction held 5 bases outside the gene matches. The CDR3 sequence is 15 residues long. The CDR3 region has the DNA TGTGCCACCAGCAGAGATAGAAGGACAGGGGCTGAAGCTTTCTTT. Its protein product is CATSRDRRTGAEAFF.

This clonotype has a handful of counts. The chain couples TRBV6-6 to TRBJ2-7; D is possibly TRBD1 (6 bases). The CDR3 consists of 14 residues. V was trimmed by 10 bases and J by 4 bases, leaving 20 bases between them. Germline V lookup: CDR1 MNHNY, CDR2 SVGAGI (reference sequence). As DNA, the CDR3 is TGTGCCACCCAACGCCAACAGGGAGTTTACGAGCAGTACTTC. Translation: CATQRQQGVYEQYF.

This clonotype was picked up a small number of times. The genes are TRBV20-1 and TRBJ1-4; D is unresolved. CDR3 length: 14 residues. Between the trimmed V and J ends, which lost 0 bases and 8 bases, there was a span of 13 bases. The germline gives CDR1 DFQATT, CDR2 SNEGSKA (reference sequence). CDR3 residues: CSARDRLLSEKLFF. CDR3 nucleotide sequence: TGCAGTGCTAGAGATCGTCTACTATCCGAAAAACTGTTTTTT.

This clonotype appeared many times. The V and J genes are TRBV3-1 and TRBJ2-2, with TRBD2 as a possible D gene (6 bases). The CDR3 consists of 13 residues. V lost 6 bases to trimming and J lost 10 bases, with 15 bases between them. Germline V lookup: CDR1 LGHDT, CDR2 YNNKEL (reference sequence). For the CDR3, the DNA is TGTGCCAGCAGGCAACTAGCCGAGGTGGAGCTGTTTTTT. Translation gives CASRQLAEVELFF. The variable domain in full, completed from reference TRBV3-1 and TRBJ2-2, reads DTAVSQTPKYLVTQMGNDKSIKCEQNLGHDTMYWYKQDSKKFLKIMFSYNNKELIINETVPNRFSPKSPDKAHLNLHINSLELGDSAVYFCASRQLAEVELFFGEGSRLTVL.

This clonotype was seen more than once but under ten times. The chain recombines TRBV2 with TRBJ2-5; 8 bases fit TRBD1. This CDR3 spans 15 amino acids. Looked up from germline, CDR1 is SNHLY and CDR2 is FYNNEI. The junction had 10 bases not matched to a gene; V was cut back by 7 bases and J by 3 bases. The DNA for the CDR3 is TGTGCCAGCAACATCCGACAGGGGAGAGAAGAGACCCAGTACTTC. It specifies CASNIRQGREETQYF.

This chain joins TRBV5-1 and TRBJ2-5; the match to TRBD2 covers 9 bases. The CDR3 totals 16 residues. Germline-derived CDR1 and CDR2 are SGHRS and YFSETQ. V gave up 3 bases and J gave up 1 base; unmatched junction bases: 7. CDR3 region: CASSSPAGGLQETQYF. DNA of the CDR3: TGCGCCAGCAGCTCCCCAGCGGGGGGACTCCAAGAGACCCAGTACTTC.

The chain recombines TRBV6-8 with TRBJ2-1, with 12 bases matching TRBD1. The CDR3 has 17 residues. Germline V CDR1 and CDR2: MNHGY, SAAAGT. With 5 bases clipped from V and 9 bases from J, the junction kept 14 bases outside the gene matches. CDR3 loop: CASSARFRDRGRVEQFF. The CDR3 DNA reads TGTGCCAGCAGTGCCCGTTTCCGGGACAGGGGGCGGGTTGAGCAGTTCTTC.

The CDR3 region is CASSLALPVSEQFF. The CDR3 DNA is TGTGCCAGCAGCTTAGCTCTCCCCGTCAGTGAGCAGTTCTTC. The chain combines TRBV11-2 with TRBJ2-1, with unresolved D. Germline lookup yields CDR1 SGHAT and CDR2 FQNNGV. The CDR3 extends over 14 amino acids. The V and J ends lost 1 base and 9 bases respectively, with 13 bases between them.